This passage covers 23 T cell receptor beta chains from one sample sequenced in a study of T cell repertoires in aging, cancer and after chemotherapy. Peripheral blood genomic DNA, not sorted cells or RNA, was the template. TRB rearrangements spanning V, D and J were amplified using mixed TRB-A/B primers. One entry per CDR3 protein, called by TCRdb with MiXCR from the multiplex PCR reads. In the table there are around 3,000 distinct CDR3 sequences, roughly 30% of which are singletons. Sequencing used blood. Source of these receptors: a human donor with a solid tumor.

This clonotype was seen only a few times. This chain connects TRBV20-1 to TRBJ1-5; tentative D call: TRBD1 (5 bases). CDR3 length: 15 amino acids. The V and J ends lost 1 base and 6 bases respectively, with 16 bases between them. The V gene's germline CDR1 is DFQATT and CDR2 SNEGSKA (reference sequence). This chain's CDR3 is CSARAGAVRSQPQHF. The CDR3 coding sequence is TGCAGTGCTAGAGCCGGGGCCGTTCGGAGTCAGCCCCAGCATTTT.

The J gene is TRBJ1-4, the V gene TRBV5-1; D is uncertain. Germline CDR1 is SGHRS and CDR2 is YFSETQ. Between the trimmed V and J ends, which lost 3 bases and 8 bases, there was a span of 14 bases. The CDR3 runs to 14 residues. Here the CDR3 reads CASSSGPMGEKLFF. The DNA for the CDR3 is TGCGCCAGCAGCTCCGGACCGATGGGAGAAAAACTGTTTTTT.

Notes on this clonotype: A read error may be the cause here, since a much bigger clone is one base away. The V gene is TRBV6-1, the J gene TRBJ2-7; D uncertain. The germline V gene encodes CDR1 MNHNS and CDR2 SASEGT. The CDR3 has 12 amino acids. The CDR3 loop reads CTSSESNYEQYF. The CDR3 DNA follows: TGTACCAGCAGTGAGTCGAACTACGAGCAGTACTTC.

The chain recombines TRBV12-3 or TRBV12-4 with TRBJ1-5; D uncertain. The CDR3 contains 13 residues. V was clipped by 7 bases and J by 7 bases, with 14 bases between them. The CDR3 bases are TGTGCCAGCACCTACCGCATGGGGCAGCCCCAGCATTTT. This codes for CASTYRMGQPQHF.

This clonotype came up a few times. The CDR3 sequence is CSPRVGNTEAFF. The CDR3, as DNA: TGCAGTCCCCGGGTGGGGAACACTGAAGCTTTCTTT. The chain recombines TRBV20-1 with TRBJ1-1; no clear D. The CDR3 extends over 12 amino acids. V dropped 8 bases and J dropped 1 base, with 11 bases sitting between them. Germline V gene sequence: CDR1 DFQATT, CDR2 SNEGSKA (reference sequence).

This clonotype was observed a handful of times. V and J are TRBV28 and TRBJ1-2; 10 positions match TRBD1. CDR3 size: 14 residues. V shed 6 bases, J shed 8 bases, and the junction held 9 bases outside the gene matches. Looked up from germline, CDR1 is MDHEN and CDR2 is SYDVKM. Here the CDR3 DNA reads TGTGCCAGCAGACCGGGACAGGGGTATGGAGGCTACACCTTC. Protein: CASRPGQGYGGYTF.

The chain recombines TRBV28 with TRBJ2-3; 8 bases are shared with TRBD1. Germline trimming cut 3 bases from V and 6 bases from J; bases unmatched to any gene: 5. CDR1 is MDHEN, CDR2 SYDVKM, per germline. CDR3 length equals 14 residues. CDR3 DNA: TGTGCCAGCAGTTTGGACAGGGTCCGGGATACGCAGTATTTT. Encoded protein: CASSLDRVRDTQYF. Combining the CDR3 with reference TRBV28 and TRBJ2-3 gives the whole variable domain DVKVTQSSRYLVKRTGEKVFLECVQDMDHENMFWYRQDPGLGLRLIYFSYDVKMKEKGDIPEGYSVSREKKERFSLILESASTNQTSMYLCASSLDRVRDTQYFGPGTRLTVL.

The chain uses TRBV15 and TRBJ2-1; the match to TRBD2 covers 7 bases. Germline V CDR1 and CDR2: LNHNV, YYDKDF (reference sequence). After removal of 2 bases from V and 2 bases from J, the junction contained 6 bases not matched to a gene. The CDR3 has 16 residues. CDR3 loop: CATSRPLAGAYNEQFF. The CDR3 DNA is TGTGCCACCAGCAGACCGCTTGCGGGGGCCTACAATGAGCAGTTCTTC.

V is TRBV28 and J is TRBJ2-7, with D perhaps matching TRBD1 or TRBD2 (6 bases each). Trimming left V 5 bases short and J 6 bases short, with 17 bases between. The germline gives CDR1 MDHEN, CDR2 SYDVKM. CDR3 length: 14 amino acids. The CDR3 reads CASSGRGGGFEQYF. Here the CDR3 DNA reads TGTGCCAGCAGTGGGAGAGGAGGGGGTTTCGAGCAGTACTTC.

In its sample, this clonotype was seen a few times. This rearrangement joins TRBV6-2 or TRBV6-3 to TRBJ2-5; D gene ambiguous. This CDR3 contains 14 residues. Germline V lookup: CDR1 MNHEY, CDR2 SVGEGT. V lost 0 bases and J 1 base, leaving 6 bases between the germline ends. CDR3 DNA: TGTGCCAGCAGTTACTCGCCTCTCCAAGAGACCCAGTACTTC. Protein: CASSYSPLQETQYF.

This clonotype is judged medium-sized. The chain joins TRBV30 to TRBJ2-4; possibly TRBD1 or TRBD2 for D (5 bases each). The V end lost 0 bases, the J end lost 10 bases, and 13 bases lay between the germline ends. The CDR3 is 13 amino acids. CDR1 is GTSNPN, CDR2 SVGIG, per germline (reference sequence). Here the CDR3 reads CAWSVRGWGIQYF. The CDR3 DNA sequence: TGTGCCTGGAGTGTACGTGGTTGGGGGATTCAGTACTTC.

By share of the sample, this clonotype is medium-sized. This chain connects TRBV6-5 to TRBJ2-3; 10 positions agree with TRBD2. V trimming: 7 bases; J trimming: 7 bases; junction bases outside the gene matches: 11. CDR1 is MNHEY and CDR2 is SVGAGI in the germline V gene. The CDR3 length is 15 residues. CDR3 sequence: CASNLASGSMYTQYF. The DNA for the CDR3 is TGTGCCAGCAACCTAGCTAGCGGGAGTATGTATACGCAGTATTTT.

J is TRBJ2-7 and V is TRBV6-5; TRBD2 matches 9 bases. Germline CDR1 reads MNHEY; CDR2 reads SVGAGI. There are 14 residues in the CDR3. Germline trimming cut 5 bases from V and 3 bases from J; bases unmatched to any gene: 5. The CDR3 coding sequence is TGTGCCAGCAGTCAGGGACTAGCTAACTACGAGCAGTACTTC. This gives the protein CASSQGLANYEQYF.

The chain links TRBV27 to TRBJ2-7; D perhaps matches TRBD1 (5 bases). V was cut by 6 bases and J by 3 bases, with 18 bases left in between. Germline V gene data show CDR1 as MNHEY and CDR2 as SMNVEV (reference sequence). The CDR3 totals 15 residues. The CDR3 nucleotides are TGTGCCAGCAGCCCCGTAGGGGCCCGTTTCTACGAGCAGTACTTC. Amino acids: CASSPVGARFYEQYF.

V and J are TRBV5-5 and TRBJ2-5, with D maybe TRBD2 (5 bases). V lost 4 bases, J lost 5 bases, and 12 bases lay in between. Germline CDR1 is SGHKS and CDR2 is YYEKEE (reference sequence). The CDR3 is 13 residues long. Here the CDR3 DNA reads TGTGCCAGCAGCCGAGGGCAGGCGGAGACCCAGTACTTC. Protein: CASSRGQAETQYF. Supplemented by reference TRBV5-5 and TRBJ2-5, the full variable domain reads DAGVTQSPTHLIKTRGQQVTLRCSPISGHKSVSWYQQVLGQGPQFIFQYYEKEERGRGNFPDRFSARQFPNYSSELNVNALLLGDSALYLCASSRGQAETQYFGPGTRLLVL.

This chain connects TRBV28 to TRBJ2-7; tentatively, D is TRBD1 (5 bases). This CDR3 is 12 amino acids long. CDR1 is MDHEN and CDR2 is SYDVKM in the germline V gene. V was clipped by 3 bases and J by 2 bases, with 5 bases between them. The CDR3, as DNA: TGTGCCAGCAGTTTGACAGCCTACGAGCAGTACTTC. Translation gives CASSLTAYEQYF. Supplemented by reference TRBV28 and TRBJ2-7, the full variable domain reads DVKVTQSSRYLVKRTGEKVFLECVQDMDHENMFWYRQDPGLGLRLIYFSYDVKMKEKGDIPEGYSVSREKKERFSLILESASTNQTSMYLCASSLTAYEQYFGPGTRLTVT.

This clonotype was counted between two and nine times. The gene calls are TRBV5-4 and TRBJ2-2, with 13 bases aligning to TRBD2. Germline V gene data show CDR1 as SGHNT and CDR2 as YYREEE (reference sequence). The CDR3 runs 17 residues. V shed 3 bases and J 1 base; nucleotides not matched to a gene: 3. CDR3 loop: CASSSGTSGVNTGELFF. In DNA form, the CDR3 reads TGTGCCAGCAGCTCCGGGACTAGCGGGGTGAACACCGGGGAGCTGTTTTTT.

The rearrangement joins TRBV5-5 to TRBJ2-7; D is perhaps TRBD2 (7 bases). With 2 bases removed from V and 6 bases from J, the gap between germline ends came to 15 bases. CDR3 size: 14 residues. Looked up from germline, CDR1 is SGHKS and CDR2 is YYEKEE (reference sequence). In nucleotides, the CDR3 is TGTGCCAGCAGCTTAGATGGGGGGGGCGGCGAGCAGTACTTC. Protein: CASSLDGGGGEQYF. Drawing the rest from reference TRBV5-5 and TRBJ2-7, the complete variable domain is DAGVTQSPTHLIKTRGQQVTLRCSPISGHKSVSWYQQVLGQGPQFIFQYYEKEERGRGNFPDRFSARQFPNYSSELNVNALLLGDSALYLCASSLDGGGGEQYFGPGTRLTVT.

The chain has TRBV19 and TRBJ2-1, with TRBD1 matching over 7 bases. The CDR3 runs to 11 residues. Germline values: CDR1 LNHDA, CDR2 SQIVND (reference sequence). Trimming removed 3 bases from V and 12 bases from J; junction bases left unmatched: 2. Here the CDR3 DNA reads TGTGCCAGTAGTATCAGGGGGTGGCAGTTCTTC. It is translated as CASSIRGWQFF.

This clonotype turned up a few times. The chain links TRBV10-3 to TRBJ2-2; weak D call: TRBD1 (5 bases). The CDR3 is 13 residues long. V was shortened by 5 bases and J by 1 base, with 5 bases between the two germline ends. The germline V gene encodes CDR1 ENHRY and CDR2 SYGVKD. The CDR3 DNA reads TGTGCCATCAGTCAGGGGAACACCGGGGAGCTGTTTTTT. It yields the protein CAISQGNTGELFF.

By sample fraction, this clonotype is large (0.1 to 1%). The chain links TRBV29-1 to TRBJ2-7, with 8 bases matching TRBD1. The J segment lost 3 bases and the V segment lost 2 bases, leaving 6 bases of the junction unmatched. In germline, CDR1 is SQVTM, CDR2 ANQGSEA. This CDR3 has 14 amino acids. The CDR3 loop is CSVERRTGNYEQYF. The CDR3 coding sequence is TGCAGCGTTGAAAGACGGACAGGGAACTACGAGCAGTACTTC.

This chain joins TRBV19 and TRBJ2-2; TRBD1 matches 8 bases. From germline, CDR1 is LNHDA and CDR2 SQIVND (reference sequence). The V and J ends lost 4 bases and 4 bases, in that order; junction bases with no gene match: 8. The CDR3 sequence is 16 residues long. The CDR3 bases are TGTGCCAGTAGTACCGGGACAGGTGGGGGCACCGGGGAGCTGTTTTTT. Amino acid sequence: CASSTGTGGGTGELFF.

This clonotype is termed large. Here the CDR3 reads CASSLHYGYTF. The CDR3 DNA reads as TGTGCCAGCAGCTTGCACTATGGCTACACCTTC. The chain joins TRBV5-5 to TRBJ1-2; D is unresolved. Germline CDR1 and CDR2: SGHKS and YYEKEE (reference sequence). Trimming stripped 1 base from V and 3 bases from J, with 1 base between. The CDR3 consists of 11 residues. The full variable domain, its missing parts supplied by reference TRBV5-5 and TRBJ1-2, is DAGVTQSPTHLIKTRGQQVTLRCSPISGHKSVSWYQQVLGQGPQFIFQYYEKEERGRGNFPDRFSARQFPNYSSELNVNALLLGDSALYLCASSLHYGYTFGSGTRLTVV.